This T cell receptor (beta chain) was observed in a study of blood T cell repertoires in COVID-19. The overall study: Acute and convalescent COVID-19 samples came from the United States, Italy and Spain. T cells, B-cell-depleted T cells, or PBMCs supplied cDNA or gDNA.

Trimming removed 5 bases from V and 0 bases from J, with 14 bases in between. The germline gives CDR1 SGHDT, CDR2 YYEEEE. This CDR3 contains 15 residues. This clone was seen a few times. How the authors handled the data: Using reference gene primer amplification, nucleated cell counts were estimated. Libraries were prepared by immunoSEQ multiplex PCR; TCRdb keeps only in-frame clonotypes and omits some of them. D and trimming come from the DNA, and the V and J calls and clone size come from that table. This sample has under 75,000 clones; around 88% occur once, and the top ten carry approximately 17%.

The chain links TRBV5-6 to TRBJ1-1; no reliable D call. This sequence originates from a woman aged 80 or over with active COVID-19. The specimen sequenced was peripheral blood. Here the CDR3 reads CASSHPGDMNTEAFF. CDR3 DNA sequence: TGTGCCAGCAGTCACCCGGGAGACATGAACACTGAAGCTTTCTTT.